The clone carrying this T cell receptor beta chain was counted only a few times. This record comes from a study of T-cell memory formation after mild COVID-19. MiXCR, run by TCRdb on the 5' RACE reads, gives a single entry per CDR3 protein. The sample shows about 360,000 distinct CDR3 sequences, approximately 15% of them seen only once. CDR3 length: 14 residues. Germline-derived CDR1 and CDR2 are MNHNS and SASEGT. Trimming cost V 5 bases and J 3 bases, with 14 bases left between them. Sequencing input: PBMCs or a T cell subset sorted from them (not recorded which). The source of this sequence is a man aged 18 to 30 who had mild COVID-19 (a few samples of this study predate the infection). Cell type and time point are not known. This chain uses TRBV6-1 with TRBJ2-7; possibly TRBD1 for D (6 bases). In DNA, the CDR3 is TGTGCCAGCAGTACCTCCCGGGACAACTACGAGCAGTACTTC. This codes for CASSTSRDNYEQYF.